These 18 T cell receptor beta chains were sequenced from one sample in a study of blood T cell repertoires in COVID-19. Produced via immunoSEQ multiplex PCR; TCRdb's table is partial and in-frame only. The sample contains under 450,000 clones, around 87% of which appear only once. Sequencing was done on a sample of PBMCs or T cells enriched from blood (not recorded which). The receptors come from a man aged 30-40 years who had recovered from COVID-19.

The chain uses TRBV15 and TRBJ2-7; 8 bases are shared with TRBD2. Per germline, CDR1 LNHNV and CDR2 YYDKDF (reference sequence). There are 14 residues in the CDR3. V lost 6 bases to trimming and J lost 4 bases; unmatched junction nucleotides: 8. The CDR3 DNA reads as TGTGCCACCAGAGACGCGGGGGGTCGATACGAGCAGTACTTC. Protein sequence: CATRDAGGRYEQYF.

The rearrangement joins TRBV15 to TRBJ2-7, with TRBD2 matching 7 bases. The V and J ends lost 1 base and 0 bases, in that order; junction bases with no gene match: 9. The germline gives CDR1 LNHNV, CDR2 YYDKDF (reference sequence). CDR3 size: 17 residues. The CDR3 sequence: CATSRGRSQRGSYEQYF. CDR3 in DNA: TGTGCCACCAGCAGAGGGCGTAGCCAGCGGGGCTCCTACGAGCAGTACTTC. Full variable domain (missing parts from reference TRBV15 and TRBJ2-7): DAMVIQNPRYQVTQFGKPVTLSCSQTLNHNVMYWYQQKSSQAPKLLFHYYDKDFNNEADTPDNFQSRRPNTSFCFLDIRSPGLGDTAMYLCATSRGRSQRGSYEQYFGPGTRLTVT.

For the CDR3, the DNA is TGTGCCAGTAGACAACAGGCAAGGAACTATGGCTACACCTTC. Amino acids: CASRQQARNYGYTF. The gene calls are TRBV19 and TRBJ1-2, with D possibly matching TRBD1 (5 bases). Germline CDR1 and CDR2: LNHDA and SQIVND (reference sequence). The germline V and J ends were trimmed by 6 bases and 2 bases, with 13 bases remaining between them. CDR3 length: 14 residues.

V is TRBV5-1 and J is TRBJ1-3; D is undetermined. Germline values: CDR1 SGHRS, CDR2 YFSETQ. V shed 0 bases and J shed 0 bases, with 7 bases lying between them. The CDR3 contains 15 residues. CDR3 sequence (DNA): TGCGCCAGCAGCTTGGGGAGTAGCTCTGGAAACACCATATATTTT. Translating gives CASSLGSSSGNTIYF.

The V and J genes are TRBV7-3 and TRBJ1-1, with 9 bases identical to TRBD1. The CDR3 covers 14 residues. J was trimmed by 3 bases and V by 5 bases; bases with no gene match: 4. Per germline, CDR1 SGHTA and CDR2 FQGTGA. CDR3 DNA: TGTGCCAGCAGCGGACAGGGGAAGGACACTGAAGCTTTCTTT. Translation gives CASSGQGKDTEAFF.

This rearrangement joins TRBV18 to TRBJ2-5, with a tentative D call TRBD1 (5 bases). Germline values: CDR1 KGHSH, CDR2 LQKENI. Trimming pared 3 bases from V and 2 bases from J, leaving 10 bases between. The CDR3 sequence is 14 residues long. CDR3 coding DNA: TGTGCCAGCTCACCCCTAGGGGAACAAGAGACCCAGTACTTC. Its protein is CASSPLGEQETQYF.

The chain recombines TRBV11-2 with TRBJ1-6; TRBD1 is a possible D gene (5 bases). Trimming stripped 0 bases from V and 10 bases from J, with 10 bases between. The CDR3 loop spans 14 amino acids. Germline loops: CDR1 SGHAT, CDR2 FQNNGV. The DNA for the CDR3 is TGTGCCAGCAGCTTAGATCCGGGGGGATCACCCCTCCACTTT. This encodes CASSLDPGGSPLHF.

The CDR3 is CASSIQGYYGYTF. The DNA of the CDR3 is TGTGCCAGCAGTATACAGGGTTACTATGGCTACACCTTC. The chain recombines TRBV6-2 or TRBV6-3 with TRBJ1-2, with a weak D call TRBD1 (6 bases). Trimming removed 5 bases at V and 3 bases at J, with 10 bases between. The CDR3 loop spans 13 amino acids. In germline, CDR1 is MNHEY, CDR2 SVGEGT.

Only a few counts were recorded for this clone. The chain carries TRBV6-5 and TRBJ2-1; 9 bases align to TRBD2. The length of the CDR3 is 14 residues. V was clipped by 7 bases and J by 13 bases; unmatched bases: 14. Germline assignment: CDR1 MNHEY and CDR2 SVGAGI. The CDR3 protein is CASNAGGPTRAQFF. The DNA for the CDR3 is TGTGCCAGCAACGCGGGGGGGCCTACCAGGGCCCAGTTCTTC.

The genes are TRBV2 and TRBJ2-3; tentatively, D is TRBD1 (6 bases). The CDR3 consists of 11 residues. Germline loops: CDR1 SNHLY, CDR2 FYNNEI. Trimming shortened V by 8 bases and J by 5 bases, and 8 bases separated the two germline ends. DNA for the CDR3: TGTGCCAGCTCCAGGGGAGATACGCAGTATTTT. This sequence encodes CASSRGDTQYF.

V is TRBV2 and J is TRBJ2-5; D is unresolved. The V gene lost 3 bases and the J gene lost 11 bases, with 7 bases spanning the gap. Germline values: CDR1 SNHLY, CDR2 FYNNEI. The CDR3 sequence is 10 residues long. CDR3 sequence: CASSERQQYF. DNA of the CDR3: TGTGCCAGCAGTGAGCGGCAGCAGTACTTC. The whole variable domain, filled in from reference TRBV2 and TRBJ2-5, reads EPEVTQTPSHQVTQMGQEVILRCVPISNHLYFYWYRQILGQKVEFLVSFYNNEISEKSEIFDDQFSVERPDGSNFTLKIRSTKLEDSAMYFCASSERQQYFGPGTRLLVL.

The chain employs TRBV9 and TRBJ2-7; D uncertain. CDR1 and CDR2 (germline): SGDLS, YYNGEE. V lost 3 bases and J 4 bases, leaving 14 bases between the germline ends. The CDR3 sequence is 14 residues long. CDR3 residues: CASSGLAPPYEQYF. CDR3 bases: TGTGCCAGCAGCGGTTTAGCACCCCCTTACGAGCAGTACTTC.

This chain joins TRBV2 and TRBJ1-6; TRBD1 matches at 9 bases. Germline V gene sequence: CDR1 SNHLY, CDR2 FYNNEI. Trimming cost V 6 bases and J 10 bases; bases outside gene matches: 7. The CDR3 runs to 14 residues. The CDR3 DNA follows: TGTGCCAGCAGAATACAGGGGACAGGGTCACCCCTCCACTTT. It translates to CASRIQGTGSPLHF.

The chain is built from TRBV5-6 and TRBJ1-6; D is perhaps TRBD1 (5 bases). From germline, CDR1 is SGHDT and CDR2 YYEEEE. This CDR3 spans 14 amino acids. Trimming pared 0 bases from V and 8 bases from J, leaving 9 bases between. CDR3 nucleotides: TGTGCCAGCAGCTTGGAGGGGCCAGATTCACCCCTCCACTTT. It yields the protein CASSLEGPDSPLHF.

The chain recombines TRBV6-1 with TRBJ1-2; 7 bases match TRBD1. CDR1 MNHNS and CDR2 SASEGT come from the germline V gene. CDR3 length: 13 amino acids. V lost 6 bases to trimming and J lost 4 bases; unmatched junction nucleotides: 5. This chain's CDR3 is CASSLGTAYGYTF. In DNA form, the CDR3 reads TGTGCCAGCAGCCTCGGGACAGCCTATGGCTACACCTTC.

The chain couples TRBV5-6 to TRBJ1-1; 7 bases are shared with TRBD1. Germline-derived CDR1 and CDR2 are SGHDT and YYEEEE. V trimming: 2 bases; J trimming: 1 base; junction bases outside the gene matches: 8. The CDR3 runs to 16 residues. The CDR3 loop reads CASSFKPGTANTEAFF. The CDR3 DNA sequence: TGTGCCAGCAGCTTCAAACCCGGGACAGCGAACACTGAAGCTTTCTTT. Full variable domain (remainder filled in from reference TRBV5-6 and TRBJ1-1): DAGVTQSPTHLIKTRGQQVTLRCSPKSGHDTVSWYQQALGQGPQFIFQYYEEEERQRGNFPDRFSGHQFPNYSSELNVNALLLGDSALYLCASSFKPGTANTEAFFGQGTRLTVV.

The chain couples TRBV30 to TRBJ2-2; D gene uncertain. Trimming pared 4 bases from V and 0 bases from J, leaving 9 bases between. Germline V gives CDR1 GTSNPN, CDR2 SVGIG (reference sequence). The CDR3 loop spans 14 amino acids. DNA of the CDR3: TGTGCCTGGAAGTGGAGTTCGAACACCGGGGAGCTGTTTTTT. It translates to CAWKWSSNTGELFF.

The CDR3 DNA follows: TGTGCCAGCAGCTGGGGCGTACCGGGACAGGAGGAGGATACGCAGTATTTT. Residues: CASSWGVPGQEEDTQYF. The chain has TRBV7-2 and TRBJ2-3; TRBD1 aligns across 8 bases. Germline V gene data show CDR1 as SGHTA and CDR2 as FQGNSA. This CDR3 contains 17 residues. Trimming took 4 bases from V and 6 from J; bases not matched to a gene: 15. Based on the CDR3 plus reference TRBV7-2 and TRBJ2-3, the full variable domain is GAGVSQSPSNKVTEKGKDVELRCDPISGHTALYWYRQSLGQGLEFLIYFQGNSAPDKSGLPSDRFSAERTGGSVSTLTIQRTQQEDSAVYLCASSWGVPGQEEDTQYFGPGTRLTVL.